This T cell receptor beta chain was recovered during a study of cytomegalovirus exposure and HLA in healthy donors. The wider study: Clustering assigned 70% to 90% of the approximately 400 genotyped donors to the Caucasian-associated ancestry cluster.

V shed 5 bases, J shed 6 bases, and the junction held 7 bases outside the gene matches. Germline values: CDR1 MDHEN, CDR2 SYDVKM. There are 14 residues in the CDR3. 13 Jbeta primers and 60 Vbeta primers were used for the PCR. TCRdb's copy holds only in-frame clones and misses some; the assay was immunoSEQ multiplex PCR. The repertoire includes some 84,000 clones, over 75% of them detected once, and roughly 2.6% sits in the top ten. This clonotype was obtained from a male donor in good health and CMV-seropositive. The chain carries TRBV28 and TRBJ2-7, with 10 bases that match TRBD2. The sample consisted of PBMCs. This CDR3 reads CASSGFSGRTEQYF. CDR3 DNA sequence: TGTGCCAGCAGTGGGTTTAGCGGGAGGACCGAGCAGTACTTC.